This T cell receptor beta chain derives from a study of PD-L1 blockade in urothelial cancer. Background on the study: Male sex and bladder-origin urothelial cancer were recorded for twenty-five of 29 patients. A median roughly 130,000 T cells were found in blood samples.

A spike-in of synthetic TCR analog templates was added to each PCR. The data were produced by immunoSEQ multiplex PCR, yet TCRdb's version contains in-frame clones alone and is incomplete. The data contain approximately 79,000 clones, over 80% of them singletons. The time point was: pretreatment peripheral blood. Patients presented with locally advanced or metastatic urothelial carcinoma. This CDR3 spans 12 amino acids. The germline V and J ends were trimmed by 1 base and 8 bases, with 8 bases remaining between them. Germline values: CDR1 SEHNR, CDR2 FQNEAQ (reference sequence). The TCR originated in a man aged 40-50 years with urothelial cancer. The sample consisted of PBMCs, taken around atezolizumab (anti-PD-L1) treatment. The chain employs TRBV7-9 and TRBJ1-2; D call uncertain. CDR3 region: CASSLGNGGYTF. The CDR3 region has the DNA TGTGCCAGCAGCTTAGGGAACGGGGGCTACACCTTC.